This T cell receptor (beta chain) was recovered during a study of T cells after yellow fever vaccination (dated by TCRdb to the late 2010s). With regard to the full study: Libraries from fractions with low cell numbers were prepared with the SMART-Seq v4 Ultra Low Input RNA kit. To follow T-cell clones before and after primary and booster YFV17D yellow fever vaccination, bulk TCR alpha and beta repertoires were sequenced over time. Two healthy male donors made up the cohort, one aged 18 to 29 years and the other aged 30 to 40 years. Blood was collected at multiple timepoints before and after primary and secondary immunization, and bulk PBMC replicates and cell subsets were isolated.

The paper's findings and limits, for the study overall: Computational filtering was required because FACS-sorted repertoires could contain abundant contaminating clonotypes from the bulk population. A small fraction of clonotypes showed up in both the CD4 and CD8 compartments, probably as a result of convergent recombination. Because only two donors were included in the study, the extent to which the findings can be generalized is limited. Most clones expanded after primary vaccination were re-detected after the booster (almost 97% of CD4 and roughly 85% of CD8), suggesting broad memory maintenance. The secondary T-cell response was found to be weaker but faster than the primary response, with a peak reached on day 5 rather than on day 15.

In this sample, this clonotype turned up many times. Its cognate antigen has yet to be identified. No qualities accompany the bases; no much larger clone lies one base away. The junction carries 10 bases between V and J, which are trimmed by 1 base and 7 bases respectively. The CDR3 covers 13 residues, taking in both the cysteine and the phenylalanine. Only CDR3 DNA is held: 39 bases, read in frame from base 1. Reading the label with the study, this specimen's treatment or condition is: live attenuated yellow fever vaccine strain. Two biological replicates of bulk PBMCs were collected at each blood-draw timepoint. PBMCs were isolated from peripheral blood using a standard Ficoll-Paque protocol. TriZol was used to extract RNA from bulk PBMCs, from CD4 and CD8 fractions, and from dextramer-positive and dextramer-negative fractions. TCR cDNA was made using 5'RACE template switching, a step that added a universal primer site and unique molecular identifiers. cDNA synthesis was primed from both the TCR alpha and TCR beta constant segments. Two PCR steps were used to amplify libraries, with sample barcodes and sequencing adapters being added in the second step. Sequencing of libraries was done on Illumina HiSeq 2500 (2x100 bp) or NovaSeq (2x150 bp). Per the source publication's procedure: Reads were demultiplexed and collapsed into UMI consensus sequences with MIGEC, and V(D)J alignment was performed with MiXCR. Vaccine-responding clonotypes were defined with edgeR using replicate PBMC samples, requiring FDR below 0.01 and a log2 fold change above 5 up to day 15. Bulk clonotypes were assigned CD4 or CD8 identity according to which sequenced CD4 or CD8 repertoire held them at higher abundance. TCRdb reprocessed the public reads (quality trimming at Q25 with fastp, clone calling with MiXCR) and kept in-frame beta chains. Identical CDR3 protein sequences are pooled into one entry, listed with their most common genes and DNA. The authors' filters were not applied to this entry. Here the sample has 500,000 to 650,000 distinct CDR3 sequences; 9% to 15% occur a single time. The leading ten clones occupy under 15% of the sample.

The sequence joins TRBV12-3 or TRBV12-4 to TRBJ1-1; possibly the D gene is TRBD1, per 6 matching bases. The sequence was collected from a man aged 25-45 years who received the YFV17D yellow fever vaccine. Sequenced here: PBMCs, sampled on the day of the yellow fever booster vaccination. The CDR3 in this case is CASSLDRVGEAFF. The nucleotides read TGTGCCAGCAGTTTAGACAGGGTAGGTGAAGCTTTCTTT.